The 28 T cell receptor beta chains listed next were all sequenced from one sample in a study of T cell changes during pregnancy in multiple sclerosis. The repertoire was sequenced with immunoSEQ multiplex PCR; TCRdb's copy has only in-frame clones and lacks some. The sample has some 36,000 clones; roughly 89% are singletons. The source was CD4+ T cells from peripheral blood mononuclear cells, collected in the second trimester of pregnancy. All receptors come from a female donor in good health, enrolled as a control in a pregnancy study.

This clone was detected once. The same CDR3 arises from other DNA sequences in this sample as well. CDR3 amino acids: CASSSTGDRYNEQFF. DNA for the CDR3: TGTGCCAGCAGCTCGACGGGGGATCGTTACAATGAGCAGTTCTTC. The chain employs TRBV7-2 and TRBJ2-1, with D tentatively TRBD2 (6 bases). CDR1 and CDR2 from the germline V gene are SGHTA and FQGNSA. Trimming took off 4 bases at V and 4 bases at J, with 14 bases between the two ends. The CDR3 contains 15 residues.

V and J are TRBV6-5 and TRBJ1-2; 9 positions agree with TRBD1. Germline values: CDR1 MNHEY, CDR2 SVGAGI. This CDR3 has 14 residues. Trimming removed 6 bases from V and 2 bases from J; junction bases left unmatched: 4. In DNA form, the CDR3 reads TGTGCCAGCAGACCGGACAGGGGAAACTATGGCTACACCTTC. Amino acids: CASRPDRGNYGYTF.

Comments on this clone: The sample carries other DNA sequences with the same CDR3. DNA of the CDR3: TGTGCCAGCAGCTTAGCGGCCGCTGAAGCTTTCTTT. Protein sequence: CASSLAAAEAFF. The V and J genes are TRBV7-9 and TRBJ1-1, with D unresolved. The length of the CDR3 is 12 residues. Germline assignment: CDR1 SEHNR and CDR2 FQNEAQ (reference sequence). Trimming removed 0 bases from V and 6 bases from J, with 5 bases in between.

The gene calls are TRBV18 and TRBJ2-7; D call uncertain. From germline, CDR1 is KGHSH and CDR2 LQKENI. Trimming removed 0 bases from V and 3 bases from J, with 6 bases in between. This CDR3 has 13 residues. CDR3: CASSPPNSYEQYF. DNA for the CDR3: TGTGCCAGCTCACCACCGAATAGCTACGAGCAGTACTTC.

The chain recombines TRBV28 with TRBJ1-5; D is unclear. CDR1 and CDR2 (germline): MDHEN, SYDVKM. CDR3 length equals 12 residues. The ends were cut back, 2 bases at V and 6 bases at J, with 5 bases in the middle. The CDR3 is CASSLEGQPQHF. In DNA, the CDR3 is TGTGCCAGCAGTTTAGAGGGTCAGCCCCAGCATTTT. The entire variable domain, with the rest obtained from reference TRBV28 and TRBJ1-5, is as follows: DVKVTQSSRYLVKRTGEKVFLECVQDMDHENMFWYRQDPGLGLRLIYFSYDVKMKEKGDIPEGYSVSREKKERFSLILESASTNQTSMYLCASSLEGQPQHFGDGTRLSIL.

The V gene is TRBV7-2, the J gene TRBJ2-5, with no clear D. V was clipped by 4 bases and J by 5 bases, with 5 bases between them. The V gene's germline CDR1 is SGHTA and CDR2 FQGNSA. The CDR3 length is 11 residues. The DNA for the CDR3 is TGTGCCAGCAGCTCCGGGGAGACCCAGTACTTC. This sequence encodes CASSSGETQYF.

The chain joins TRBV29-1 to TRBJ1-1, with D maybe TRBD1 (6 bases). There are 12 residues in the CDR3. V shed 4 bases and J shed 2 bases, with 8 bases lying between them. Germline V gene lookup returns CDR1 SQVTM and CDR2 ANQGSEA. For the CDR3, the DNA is TGCAGCGTTGGGGGACAAAACACTGAAGCTTTCTTT. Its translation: CSVGGQNTEAFF.

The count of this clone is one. CDR3 sequence: CASSLRQTTGELFF. Here the CDR3 DNA reads TGTGCCAGCAGCTTGCGACAGACCACCGGGGAGCTGTTTTTT. The chain joins TRBV5-6 to TRBJ2-2, with D perhaps matching TRBD1 (5 bases). The CDR3 sequence is 14 residues long. Germline V gives CDR1 SGHDT, CDR2 YYEEEE. Trimming stripped 1 base from V and 4 bases from J, with 8 bases between.

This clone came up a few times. The CDR3 sequence: CASSQDIGARSDTQYF. Here the CDR3 DNA reads TGCGCCAGCAGCCAAGATATTGGGGCAAGGTCAGATACGCAGTATTTT. The chain has TRBV4-3 and TRBJ2-3; D is possibly TRBD1 (5 bases). The germline V and J ends were trimmed by 0 bases and 4 bases, with 14 bases remaining between them. There are 16 residues in the CDR3. CDR1 is LGHNA, CDR2 YSLEER, per germline.

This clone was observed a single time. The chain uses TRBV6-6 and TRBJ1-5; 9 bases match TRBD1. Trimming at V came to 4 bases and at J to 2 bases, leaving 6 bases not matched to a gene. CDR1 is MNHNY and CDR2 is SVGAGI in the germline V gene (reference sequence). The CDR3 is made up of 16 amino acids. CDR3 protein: CASSSTDRGGNQPQHF. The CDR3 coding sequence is TGTGCCAGCAGTTCCACGGACAGGGGAGGCAATCAGCCCCAGCATTTT.

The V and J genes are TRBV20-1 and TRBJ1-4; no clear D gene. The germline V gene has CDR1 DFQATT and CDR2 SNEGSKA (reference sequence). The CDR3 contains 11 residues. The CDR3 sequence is CSATGSEKLFF. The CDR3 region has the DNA TGCAGCGCCACTGGGAGTGAAAAACTGTTTTTT.

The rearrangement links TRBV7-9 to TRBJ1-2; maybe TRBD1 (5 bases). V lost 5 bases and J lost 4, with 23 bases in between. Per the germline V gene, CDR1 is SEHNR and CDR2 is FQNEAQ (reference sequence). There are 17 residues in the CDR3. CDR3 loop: CASSPFKSREGSYGYTF. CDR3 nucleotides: TGTGCCAGCAGCCCCTTCAAGAGCAGGGAGGGGTCCTATGGCTACACCTTC.

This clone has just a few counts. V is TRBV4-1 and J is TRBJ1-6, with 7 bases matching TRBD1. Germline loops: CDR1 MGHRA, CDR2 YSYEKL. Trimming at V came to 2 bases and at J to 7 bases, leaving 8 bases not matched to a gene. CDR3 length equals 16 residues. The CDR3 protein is CASSQNPGQSNSPLHF. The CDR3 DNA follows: TGCGCCAGCAGCCAAAATCCGGGACAGAGCAATTCACCCCTCCACTTT.

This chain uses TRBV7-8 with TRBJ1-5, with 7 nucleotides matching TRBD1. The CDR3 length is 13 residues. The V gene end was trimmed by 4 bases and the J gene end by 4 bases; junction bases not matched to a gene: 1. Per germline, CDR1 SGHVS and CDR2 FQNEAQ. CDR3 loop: CASSWDSNQPQHF. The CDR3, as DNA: TGTGCCAGCAGCTGGGACAGTAATCAGCCCCAGCATTTT.

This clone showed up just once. CDR3 nucleotides: TGTGCCACCGGCGGCCCCACTGAAGCTTTCTTT. This translates into CATGGPTEAFF. V is TRBV15 and J is TRBJ1-1; D is undetermined. The germline V and J ends were trimmed by 8 bases and 4 bases, with 8 bases remaining between them. The CDR3 loop spans 11 amino acids. The germline V gene encodes CDR1 LNHNV and CDR2 YYDKDF (reference sequence).

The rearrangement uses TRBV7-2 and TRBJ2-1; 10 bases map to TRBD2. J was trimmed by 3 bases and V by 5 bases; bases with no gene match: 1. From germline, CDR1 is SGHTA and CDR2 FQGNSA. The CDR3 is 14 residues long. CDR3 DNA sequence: TGTGCCAGCAGCCCTAGCGGGGGCTACAATGAGCAGTTCTTC. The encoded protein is CASSPSGGYNEQFF.

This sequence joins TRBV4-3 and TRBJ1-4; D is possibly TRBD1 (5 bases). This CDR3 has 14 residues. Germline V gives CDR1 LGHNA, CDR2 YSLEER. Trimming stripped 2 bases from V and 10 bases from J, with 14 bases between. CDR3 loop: CASSQNGASRKLFF. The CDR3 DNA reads TGCGCCAGCAGCCAAAATGGGGCTTCGCGAAAACTGTTTTTT.

CDR3 sequence reads: CASSREGGAYEQYF. The CDR3 DNA follows: TGTGCCAGCAGCCGCGAGGGCGGGGCCTACGAGCAGTACTTC. V usage is TRBV5-5 and J usage is TRBJ2-7; maybe TRBD2 (6 bases). The CDR3 is 14 residues long. The V end was cut by 4 bases, the J end by 2 bases, with 13 bases between. Germline-derived CDR1 and CDR2 are SGHKS and YYEKEE (reference sequence).

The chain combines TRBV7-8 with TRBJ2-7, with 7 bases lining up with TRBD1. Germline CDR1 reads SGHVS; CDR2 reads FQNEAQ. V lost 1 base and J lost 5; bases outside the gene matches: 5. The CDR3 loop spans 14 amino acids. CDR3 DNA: TGTGCCAGCAGCTTAGGGGGAGACAGGGACGAGCAGTACTTC. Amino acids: CASSLGGDRDEQYF. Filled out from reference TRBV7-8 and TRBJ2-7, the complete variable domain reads GAGVSQSPRYKVAKRGQDVALRCDPISGHVSLFWYQQALGQGPEFLTYFQNEAQLDKSGLPSDRFFAERPEGSVSTLKIQRTQQEDSAVYLCASSLGGDRDEQYFGPGTRLTVT.

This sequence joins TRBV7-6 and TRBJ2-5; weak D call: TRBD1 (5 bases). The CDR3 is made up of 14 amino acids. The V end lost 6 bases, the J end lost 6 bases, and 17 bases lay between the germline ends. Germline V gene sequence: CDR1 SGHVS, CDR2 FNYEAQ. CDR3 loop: CASRVGQGLQTQYF. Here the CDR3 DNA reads TGTGCCAGCAGGGTAGGGCAGGGTTTGCAGACCCAGTACTTC.

The CDR3 DNA sequence: TGTGCCAGCAGCTTGGGGGACAGGGATGTGGAGACCCAGTACTTC. Protein: CASSLGDRDVETQYF. The chain recombines TRBV5-8 with TRBJ2-5, with 9 bases that match TRBD1. This CDR3 contains 15 residues. The V gene end was trimmed by 0 bases and the J gene end by 5 bases; junction bases not matched to a gene: 5. Germline-derived CDR1 and CDR2 are SGHTS and YDEGEE. Full variable domain (remainder filled in from reference TRBV5-8 and TRBJ2-5): EAGVTQSPTHLIKTRGQQATLRCSPISGHTSVYWYQQALGLGLQFLLWYDEGEERNRGNFPPRFSGRQFPNYSSELNVNALELEDSALYLCASSLGDRDVETQYFGPGTRLLVL.

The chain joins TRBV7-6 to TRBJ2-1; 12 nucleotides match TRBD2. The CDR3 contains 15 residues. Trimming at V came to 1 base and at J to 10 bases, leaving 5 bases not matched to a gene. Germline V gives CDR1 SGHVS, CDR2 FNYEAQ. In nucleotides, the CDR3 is TGTGCCAGCAGCTTAGGACTAGCGGGGGTCTGGGAGCAGTTCTTC. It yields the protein CASSLGLAGVWEQFF.

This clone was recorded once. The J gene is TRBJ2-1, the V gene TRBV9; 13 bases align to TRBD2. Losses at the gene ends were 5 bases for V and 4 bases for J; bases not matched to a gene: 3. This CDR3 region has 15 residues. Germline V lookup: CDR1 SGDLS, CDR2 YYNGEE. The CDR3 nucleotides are TGTGCCAGCAGTACTAGCGGGGGGGCTTACAATGAGCAGTTCTTC. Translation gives CASSTSGGAYNEQFF.

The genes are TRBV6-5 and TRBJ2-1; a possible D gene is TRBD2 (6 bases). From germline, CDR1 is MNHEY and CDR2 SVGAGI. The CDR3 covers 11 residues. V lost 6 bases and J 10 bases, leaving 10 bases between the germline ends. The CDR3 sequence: CASRDAGEQFF. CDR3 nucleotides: TGTGCCAGCAGGGACGCGGGGGAGCAGTTCTTC.

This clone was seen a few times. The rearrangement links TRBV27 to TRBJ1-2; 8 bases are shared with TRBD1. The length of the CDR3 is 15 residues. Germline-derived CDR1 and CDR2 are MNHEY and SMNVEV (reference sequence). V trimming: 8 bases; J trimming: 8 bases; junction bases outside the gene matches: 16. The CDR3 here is CASWKWTGRGKGYTF. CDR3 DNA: TGTGCCAGCTGGAAGTGGACAGGGCGAGGGAAAGGCTACACCTTC.

The CDR3 sequence is CASSHNRVSGNTIYF. The CDR3 DNA reads TGTGCCAGCAGTCACAACAGGGTTTCGGGAAACACCATATATTTT. The J gene is TRBJ1-3, the V gene TRBV6-6, with D perhaps matching TRBD1 (6 bases). Germline-derived CDR1 and CDR2 are MNHNY and SVGAGI (reference sequence). V was trimmed by 5 bases and J by 4 bases, leaving 15 bases between them. CDR3 length: 15 residues.

The CDR3 bases are TGTGCCAGTACCAAAAGCCTCTCCAGGGGGACCCAGCATTTT. Translation: CASTKSLSRGTQHF. This rearrangement joins TRBV19 to TRBJ1-5; TRBD1 aligns across 7 bases. Looked up from germline, CDR1 is LNHDA and CDR2 is SQIVND (reference sequence). CDR3 length equals 14 residues. The J segment lost 11 bases and the V segment lost 7 bases, leaving 14 bases of the junction unmatched.

CDR3 sequence reads: CASSNRVLNTDTQYF. The CDR3 region has the DNA TGTGCCAGCAGTAACAGGGTACTTAATACAGATACGCAGTATTTT. The rearrangement joins TRBV2 to TRBJ2-3; D perhaps matches TRBD1 (6 bases). CDR1 is SNHLY, CDR2 FYNNEI, per germline. The CDR3 has 15 residues. V lost 5 bases and J 3 bases, leaving 15 bases between the germline ends. Combining the CDR3 with reference TRBV2 and TRBJ2-3 gives the whole variable domain EPEVTQTPSHQVTQMGQEVILRCVPISNHLYFYWYRQILGQKVEFLVSFYNNEISEKSEIFDDQFSVERPDGSNFTLKIRSTKLEDSAMYFCASSNRVLNTDTQYFGPGTRLTVL.